This T cell receptor (beta chain) was recovered during a study of T cells in Graves' hyperthyroidism and ophthalmopathy. The study's findings and limits: Classification by a 13 V-J model distinguished ophthalmopathy from stable hyperthyroidism.

A patient was excluded if there was uncontrolled infection, other autoimmune disease, pregnancy or lactation. For the diagnoses, clinical symptoms, serum thyroxine and TRAb, thyroid ultrasound and orbital computed tomography were used. Researchers took RNA transcripts and amplified the TCR beta CDR3 regions from them. During a first-round RT-PCR of the TCR CDR3, the HTBI primer set was used. TCRdb re-derived calls from the multiplex PCR reads in MiXCR, one entry per CDR3 protein. There are hundreds of thousands of distinct CDR3 sequences in the sample; roughly 40% occur only once, and 8% to 9% lies in the top ten. The CDR3 extends over 15 amino acids. Germline CDR1 reads SEHNR; CDR2 reads FQNEAQ (reference sequence). Turning to this clonotype: Its antigen is not known.

This receptor was identified in a man younger than 30 with Graves' hyperthyroidism. The sample was blood. The J gene is TRBJ1-4, the V gene TRBV7-9, with D maybe TRBD2 (6 bases). The J call could be wrong; TRBJ2-2 is a better fit for the DNA end. The CDR3 DNA sequence: TGTGCCAGCAGCGCCCGGGACTCACTCACCGGGGAGCTGTTTTTT. This gives the protein CASSARDSLTGELFF.